These 14 T cell receptor beta chains originate from one sample sequenced in a study of OX40 agonist ivuxolimab in advanced cancers. Here immunoSEQ multiplex PCR was the method, and the copy in TCRdb shows in-frame clones only, minus some. The sample shows about 58,000 clones, roughly 87% of them seen only once. Material: CD4+ or CD8+ T cells sorted from blood, obtained in a trial of the OX40 agonist ivuxolimab. Source of these receptors: an adult with an advanced solid tumor such as melanoma, head and neck, liver or kidney cancer.

This chain uses TRBV7-2 with TRBJ1-4; D not certain. V was clipped by 1 base and J by 8 bases, with 11 bases between them. CDR3 length equals 14 residues. CDR1 is SGHTA, CDR2 FQGNSA, per germline. As DNA, the CDR3 is TGTGCCAGCAGCTTAGGGGCTAATCGGGAAAAACTGTTTTTT. Translating gives CASSLGANREKLFF. The full variable domain, its missing parts supplied by reference TRBV7-2 and TRBJ1-4, is GAGVSQSPSNKVTEKGKDVELRCDPISGHTALYWYRQSLGQGLEFLIYFQGNSAPDKSGLPSDRFSAERTGGSVSTLTIQRTQQEDSAVYLCASSLGANREKLFFGSGTQLSVL.

This sequence joins TRBV4-2 and TRBJ2-3, with D perhaps assigned TRBD1 or TRBD2 (6 bases each). The V gene lost 1 base and the J gene lost 4 bases, with 9 bases spanning the gap. Germline V gives CDR1 LGHNA, CDR2 YNFKEQ. This CDR3 contains 14 residues. CDR3 sequence: CASSQGGAADTQYF. In DNA form, the CDR3 reads TGTGCCAGCAGCCAAGGGGGGGCCGCAGATACGCAGTATTTT.

The sample holds one count of this clone. The chain uses TRBV5-1 and TRBJ2-7, with 12 bases lining up with TRBD2. Germline V gene lookup returns CDR1 SGHRS and CDR2 YFSETQ. The J segment lost 2 bases and the V segment lost 4 bases, leaving 4 bases of the junction unmatched. CDR3 length: 15 residues. CDR3 DNA sequence: TGCGCCAGCAGCGTGACTAGCGGGAGACCCTACGAGCAGTACTTC. Protein: CASSVTSGRPYEQYF. The variable domain in full, completed from reference TRBV5-1 and TRBJ2-7, reads KAGVTQTPRYLIKTRGQQVTLSCSPISGHRSVSWYQQTPGQGLQFLFEYFSETQRNKGNFPGRFSGRQFSNSRSEMNVSTLELGDSALYLCASSVTSGRPYEQYFGPGTRLTVT.

The CDR3 sequence: CATETSGVQETQYF. CDR3 nucleotide sequence: TGTGCCACGGAGACTAGCGGGGTCCAAGAGACCCAGTACTTC. This chain uses TRBV28 with TRBJ2-5, with 11 bases fitting TRBD2. This CDR3 is 14 amino acids long. Germline CDR1 is MDHEN and CDR2 is SYDVKM. V dropped 10 bases and J dropped 1; count of bases not matched to a gene: 5.

This clone has just a few counts. The chain uses TRBV9 and TRBJ1-1, with D uncertain. CDR3 length equals 14 residues. V lost 0 bases, J lost 5 bases, and 11 bases lay in between. CDR1 is SGDLS and CDR2 is YYNGEE in the germline V gene. This CDR3 is CASSVEITGTEAFF. CDR3 DNA sequence: TGTGCCAGCAGCGTAGAGATCACGGGAACTGAAGCTTTCTTT.

The chain combines TRBV5-1 with TRBJ2-7, with TRBD1 identical over 7 bases. J was trimmed by 6 bases and V by 3 bases; bases with no gene match: 12. Germline V gene data show CDR1 as SGHRS and CDR2 as YFSETQ. This CDR3 comprises 15 residues. This chain's CDR3 is CASSSGTALYSEQYF. The CDR3 DNA follows: TGCGCCAGCAGCTCCGGGACAGCCCTGTATAGCGAGCAGTACTTC.

The chain employs TRBV28 and TRBJ2-7; weak D call: TRBD1 (6 bases). The germline gives CDR1 MDHEN, CDR2 SYDVKM. Trimming took 6 bases from V and 3 from J, leaving 15 bases between them. This CDR3 is built from 14 residues. CDR3 bases: TGTGCCAGCAGCCGCAGGGGTAGGAACTACGAGCAGTACTTC. Its translation is CASSRRGRNYEQYF.

This chain joins TRBV7-3 and TRBJ2-1; weak D call: TRBD2 (5 bases). The V gene lost 6 bases and the J gene lost 0 bases, with 18 bases spanning the gap. There are 17 residues in the CDR3. In germline, CDR1 is SGHTA, CDR2 FQGTGA. The CDR3 protein is CASSSPTFGDSYNEQFF. The CDR3 coding sequence is TGTGCCAGCAGTTCCCCGACCTTCGGGGACTCCTACAATGAGCAGTTCTTC.

J is TRBJ1-3 and V is TRBV5-1, with D perhaps TRBD1 (5 bases). The length of the CDR3 is 16 residues. V lost 0 bases and J lost 0, with 10 bases in between. The germline CDR1 and CDR2 sequences are SGHRS and YFSETQ. The CDR3 sequence: CASSLAGSNSGNTIYF. The CDR3 DNA reads as TGCGCCAGCAGCTTGGCAGGGTCTAACTCTGGAAACACCATATATTTT.

V is TRBV28 and J is TRBJ2-7; TRBD2 matches at 7 bases. Germline V gene lookup returns CDR1 MDHEN and CDR2 SYDVKM. The CDR3 totals 16 residues. J was trimmed by 2 bases and V by 6 bases; bases with no gene match: 13. CDR3 in amino acids: CASRSGRRGRAYEQYF. CDR3 coding DNA: TGTGCCAGCAGGTCTGGGAGGCGAGGGAGGGCCTACGAGCAGTACTTC.

The chain joins TRBV5-1 to TRBJ2-2; the D is unclear. Trimming removed 4 bases at V and 8 bases at J, with 6 bases between. The germline V gene encodes CDR1 SGHRS and CDR2 YFSETQ. This CDR3 region has 11 residues. This chain's CDR3 is CASSPKGELFF. CDR3 nucleotide sequence: TGCGCCAGCAGCCCAAAAGGGGAGCTGTTTTTT.

V and J are TRBV28 and TRBJ2-1; D gene uncertain. This CDR3 is built from 15 residues. Germline CDR1 is MDHEN and CDR2 is SYDVKM. Deletions cut 5 bases from V and 1 base from J, with 12 bases between. CDR3 residues: CASSQFGGSYNEQFF. The CDR3 DNA follows: TGTGCCAGCAGTCAGTTTGGCGGTTCCTACAATGAGCAGTTCTTC.

In DNA, the CDR3 is TGCAGCGTAAGGCAGCTAACCTACAATGAGCAGTTCTTC. Its translation is CSVRQLTYNEQFF. The chain links TRBV29-1 to TRBJ2-1, with D hard to call. V lost 6 bases and J lost 2, with 11 bases in between. Per the germline V gene, CDR1 is SQVTM and CDR2 is ANQGSEA. This CDR3 is built from 13 residues.

The chain carries TRBV2 and TRBJ2-7; D is ambiguous. Per the germline V gene, CDR1 is SNHLY and CDR2 is FYNNEI. V lost 8 bases and J 4 bases, leaving 21 bases between the germline ends. CDR3 size: 15 residues. In DNA, the CDR3 is TGTGCCAGCCAAGTCCTTTCGGCGGCAGCTTACGAGCAGTACTTC. It is translated as CASQVLSAAAYEQYF.